The next 6 T cell receptor beta chains were all read from a single sample in a study of neurological immune-mediated disorders. TCRdb re-called the 5' RACE reads with MiXCR, one entry per CDR3 protein. The top ten hold about 3% of the sample, which has fewer than 110,000 distinct CDR3 sequences, 10% to 14% seen once. Time point meaning: longitudinal time-point 3. Sequencing was carried out using PBMCs. The source of these receptors is a female donor with HTLV-1-associated myelopathy (HAM/TSP).

This clonotype was seen ten or more times. The chain carries TRBV6-5 and TRBJ2-5; 9 nucleotides align to TRBD2. The CDR3 consists of 16 residues. CDR1 and CDR2 (germline): MNHEY, SVGAGI. The V segment lost 6 bases and the J segment 5 bases; nucleotides outside the gene matches: 13. The CDR3 is CASRKVGGTSRETQYF. CDR3 bases: TGTGCCAGCAGAAAAGTCGGGGGGACTAGCCGGGAGACCCAGTACTTC.

This clonotype appeared many times. The chain links TRBV29-1 to TRBJ1-1, with D maybe TRBD1 (5 bases). There are 11 residues in the CDR3. V dropped 0 bases and J dropped 9 bases, with 8 bases sitting between them. Germline lookup yields CDR1 SQVTM and CDR2 ANQGSEA. CDR3 residues: CSVEEDNQAFF. The CDR3 region has the DNA TGCAGCGTTGAAGAGGACAATCAAGCTTTCTTT.

A note on this clonotype: Because the CDR3's place on the DNA is in doubt, the DNA is left out and the CDR3 is given as listed by TCRdb. The chain is built from TRBV5-1 and TRBJ1-6; TRBD1 is taken as the D call from the table, unchecked against the DNA. Germline loops: CDR1 SGHRS, CDR2 YFSETQ. The CDR3 numbers 22 amino acids, ends counted. The CDR3 protein is CASSFYICSARKVEGAGSPLHF.

This clonotype was found many times. The rearrangement links TRBV7-7 to TRBJ2-1, with D perhaps matching TRBD2 (6 bases). The CDR3 loop spans 13 amino acids. The V and J ends lost 5 bases and 5 bases respectively, with 10 bases between them. From germline, CDR1 is SSHAT and CDR2 FNYEAQ (reference sequence). In nucleotides, the CDR3 is TGTGCCAGCAGCCTGGGGGAGGACAATGAGCAGTTCTTC. Amino acids: CASSLGEDNEQFF.

This clonotype was seen ten or more times. The chain has TRBV5-1 and TRBJ2-5; perhaps D is TRBD1 or TRBD2 (5 bases each). The CDR3 runs to 14 residues. Germline V gene data show CDR1 as SGHRS and CDR2 as YFSETQ. V was pared by 3 bases and J by 5 bases, with 14 bases between. The CDR3 DNA is TGCGCCAGCAGCTCAGGGACGGCCTCGGAGACCCAGTACTTC. This translates into CASSSGTASETQYF.

This clonotype was counted many times. The chain carries TRBV6-6 and TRBJ1-2; D not certain. The CDR3 runs to 15 residues. Germline values: CDR1 MNHNY, CDR2 SVGAGI (reference sequence). V lost 2 bases and J 3 bases, leaving 13 bases between the germline ends. Written as DNA, the CDR3 is TGTGCCAGCAGTTACGTTCAACGGCAGGACTATGGCTACACCTTC. This codes for CASSYVQRQDYGYTF.